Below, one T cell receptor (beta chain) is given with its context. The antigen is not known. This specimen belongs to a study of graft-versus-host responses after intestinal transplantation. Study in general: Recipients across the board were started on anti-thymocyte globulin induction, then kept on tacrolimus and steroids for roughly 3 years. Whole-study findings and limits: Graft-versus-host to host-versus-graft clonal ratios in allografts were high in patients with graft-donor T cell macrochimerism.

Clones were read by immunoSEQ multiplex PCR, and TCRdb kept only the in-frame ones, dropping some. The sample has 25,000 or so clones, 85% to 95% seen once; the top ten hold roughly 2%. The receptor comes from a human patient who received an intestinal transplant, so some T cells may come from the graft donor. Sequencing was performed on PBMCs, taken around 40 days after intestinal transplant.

CDR3 sequence reads: CASSRQNTEAFF. In DNA, the CDR3 is TGTGCCAGCAGTAGACAGAACACTGAAGCTTTCTTT. This sequence joins TRBV6-6 and TRBJ1-1, with D unclear. Germline CDR1 reads MNHNY; CDR2 reads SVGAGI (reference sequence). V was pared by 5 bases and J by 1 base, with 5 bases between. The CDR3 is 12 amino acids.